The 32 T cell receptor beta chains listed next were all sequenced from one sample in a study of CD8+ T cells in alopecia areata. RNA, once extracted, was reverse transcribed into cDNA for use as the sequencing template. The repertoire was sequenced with immunoSEQ multiplex PCR; TCRdb's copy has only in-frame clones and lacks some. The sample shows fewer than 200,000 clones, about 60% of them seen only once. The sequencing here drew on CD4+ T cells sorted from blood, taken at week 0. The receptors stem from a human donor with alopecia areata.

In its sample, this clone was seen a few times. CDR3 nucleotides: TGCGCCAGCAGCTTGGTGGTAGCGGGGGGGCCCTACAATGAGCAGTTCTTC. This codes for CASSLVVAGGPYNEQFF. This chain joins TRBV5-1 and TRBJ2-1, with 11 nucleotides matching TRBD2. The CDR3 contains 17 residues. The junction had 4 bases not matched to a gene; V was cut back by 0 bases and J by 2 bases. Germline CDR1 is SGHRS and CDR2 is YFSETQ.

The chain joins TRBV2 to TRBJ2-3; 9 nucleotides align to TRBD1. Germline CDR1 is SNHLY and CDR2 is FYNNEI. This CDR3 region has 16 residues. V dropped 6 bases and J dropped 3; count of bases not matched to a gene: 10. CDR3 sequence (DNA): TGTGCCAGCAGAAACCGGGACAGGGTATATACAGATACGCAGTATTTT. Amino acids: CASRNRDRVYTDTQYF.

This clone is a singleton in its sample. The chain joins TRBV10-3 to TRBJ2-3, with D perhaps TRBD1 or TRBD2 (5 bases each). This CDR3 has 13 amino acids. Trimming left V 8 bases short and J 0 bases short, with 9 bases between. Germline CDR1 is ENHRY and CDR2 is SYGVKD. CDR3 sequence: CAIRGGSTDTQYF. The CDR3, as DNA: TGTGCCATCCGGGGCGGTAGCACAGATACGCAGTATTTT.

The rearrangement links TRBV29-1 to TRBJ2-3; 10 positions agree with TRBD2. With V trimmed by 7 bases and J by 4 bases, 11 bases remained unmatched. The length of the CDR3 is 15 residues. Germline V lookup: CDR1 SQVTM, CDR2 ANQGSEA. This chain's CDR3 is CSAGLAVKNADTQYF. Here the CDR3 DNA reads TGCAGCGCTGGACTAGCGGTCAAAAACGCAGATACGCAGTATTTT.

J is TRBJ2-7 and V is TRBV19, with D possibly TRBD2 on 5 matching bases. The CDR3 covers 15 residues. Germline values: CDR1 LNHDA, CDR2 SQIVND (reference sequence). V lost 1 base to trimming and J lost 2 bases, with 12 bases between them. CDR3 sequence (DNA): TGTGCCAGTAGTATAGCGCCACACGGGGCCTACGAGCAGTACTTC. Its protein is CASSIAPHGAYEQYF. Combining the CDR3 with reference TRBV19 and TRBJ2-7 gives the whole variable domain DGGITQSPKYLFRKEGQNVTLSCEQNLNHDAMYWYRQDPGQGLRLIYYSQIVNDFQKGDIAEGYSVSREKKESFPLTVTSAQKNPTAFYLCASSIAPHGAYEQYFGPGTRLTVT.

This chain joins TRBV15 and TRBJ2-5; tentative D call: TRBD1 (5 bases). V was pared by 8 bases and J by 2 bases, with 18 bases between. This CDR3 has 15 amino acids. In germline, CDR1 is LNHNV, CDR2 YYDKDF (reference sequence). For the CDR3, the DNA is TGTGCCACCGGGCGGCAGGTAGGGGTGCAAGAGACCCAGTACTTC. Its translation: CATGRQVGVQETQYF.

The chain uses TRBV4-1 and TRBJ2-7; no clear D gene. Trimming shortened V by 4 bases and J by 2 bases, and 12 bases separated the two germline ends. Germline CDR1 MGHRA, CDR2 YSYEKL. The CDR3 is 14 residues long. The CDR3, as DNA: TGCGCCAGCAGCCTCACCGAGAGAACCTACGAGCAGTACTTC. Its protein is CASSLTERTYEQYF.

The chain has TRBV4-2 and TRBJ1-6; D remains ambiguous. The CDR3 totals 16 residues. Trimming cost V 0 bases and J 9 bases, with 15 bases left between them. The germline CDR1 and CDR2 sequences are LGHNA and YNFKEQ. Here the CDR3 DNA reads TGTGCCAGCAGCCAAGAAATTCAGGCTACGGGTTCACCCCTCCACTTT. Residues: CASSQEIQATGSPLHF.

The genes are TRBV10-3 and TRBJ2-7; perhaps TRBD2 as D (6 bases). The CDR3 covers 13 residues. CDR1 is ENHRY and CDR2 is SYGVKD in the germline V gene. Trimming pared 6 bases from V and 2 bases from J, leaving 11 bases between. CDR3 sequence reads: CAIRTGRTYEQYF. As DNA, the CDR3 is TGTGCCATCAGGACCGGGAGAACCTACGAGCAGTACTTC.

The chain links TRBV29-1 to TRBJ1-2, with D uncertain. Germline-derived CDR1 and CDR2 are SQVTM and ANQGSEA. This CDR3 comprises 16 residues. V lost 1 base and J lost 0, with 15 bases in between. CDR3 protein: CSVEGSSRWANYGYTF. The CDR3 coding sequence is TGCAGCGTTGAAGGGTCATCTCGGTGGGCTAACTATGGCTACACCTTC.

CDR3 in amino acids: CASSQDPRQGAYEQYF. CDR3 nucleotides: TGTGCCAGCAGCCAAGATCCCCGACAGGGGGCCTACGAGCAGTACTTC. The chain links TRBV4-2 to TRBJ2-7, with TRBD1 identical over 9 bases. With 0 bases clipped from V and 2 bases from J, the junction kept 5 bases outside the gene matches. Germline loops: CDR1 LGHNA, CDR2 YNFKEQ. This CDR3 contains 16 residues.

The rearrangement links TRBV5-1 to TRBJ1-2, with TRBD1 matching 9 bases. Germline V gene lookup returns CDR1 SGHRS and CDR2 YFSETQ. The CDR3 runs 16 residues. The J segment lost 4 bases and the V segment lost 2 bases, leaving 9 bases of the junction unmatched. CDR3 coding DNA: TGCGCCAGCAGCTTTCAACTACAGGGGGCCGGCTATGGCTACACCTTC. Translation: CASSFQLQGAGYGYTF.

The chain has TRBV2 and TRBJ2-5; D might be TRBD2 (5 bases). Per the germline V gene, CDR1 is SNHLY and CDR2 is FYNNEI. The V end lost 7 bases, the J end lost 2 bases, and 11 bases lay between the germline ends. The CDR3 runs to 13 residues. In DNA, the CDR3 is TGTGCCAGCAATCCGGGAATACAAGAGACCCAGTACTTC. It specifies CASNPGIQETQYF.

The CDR3 bases are TGTGCCTGGACCAGGACCGATAATTCACCCCTCCACTTT. This gives the protein CAWTRTDNSPLHF. This chain connects TRBV30 to TRBJ1-6; D call uncertain. The V end was cut by 4 bases, the J end by 5 bases, with 9 bases between. Germline V gene data show CDR1 as GTSNPN and CDR2 as SVGIG (reference sequence). CDR3 length: 13 amino acids.

The CDR3 reads CASSVSTVYTDTQYF. The CDR3 nucleotides are TGTGCCAGCAGCGTATCGACAGTCTACACAGATACGCAGTATTTT. V and J are TRBV9 and TRBJ2-3; TRBD1 is a possible D gene (5 bases). Per germline, CDR1 SGDLS and CDR2 YYNGEE. The germline V and J ends were trimmed by 1 base and 2 bases, with 11 bases remaining between them. CDR3 length equals 15 residues.

The rearrangement links TRBV29-1 to TRBJ2-1, with 10 bases aligning to TRBD2. CDR1 is SQVTM and CDR2 is ANQGSEA in the germline V gene. The CDR3 is 14 residues long. Trimming cost V 3 bases and J 9 bases; bases outside gene matches: 8. CDR3 loop: CSVDTGTSVPEQFF. The CDR3 nucleotides read TGCAGCGTTGACACCGGGACTAGCGTGCCTGAGCAGTTCTTC.

This clone has more than one count but fewer than ten. V gene TRBV29-1 combines with J gene TRBJ2-5; a weak D match, TRBD2 (6 bases). The CDR3 has 16 residues. Per the germline V gene, CDR1 is SQVTM and CDR2 is ANQGSEA. V lost 6 bases to trimming and J lost 5 bases, with 25 bases between them. DNA of the CDR3: TGCAGCGTCGACCAGAGGGATACTACACGGGGGGAGACCCAGTACTTC. It is translated as CSVDQRDTTRGETQYF.

The V gene is TRBV11-3, the J gene TRBJ2-2; tentatively, D is TRBD1 or TRBD2 (5 bases each). V lost 6 bases and J lost 2, with 16 bases in between. This CDR3 is 16 amino acids long. Germline V CDR1 and CDR2: SGHNT, YENEEA. CDR3 sequence (DNA): TGTGCCAGCAGAAAAATGGGGGTCCCAAACACCGGGGAGCTGTTTTTT. Protein sequence: CASRKMGVPNTGELFF.

The chain carries TRBV6-6 and TRBJ1-2; 12 nucleotides align to TRBD1. V lost 2 bases and J lost 6; bases outside the gene matches: 1. The CDR3 totals 14 residues. From germline, CDR1 is MNHNY and CDR2 SVGAGI (reference sequence). The CDR3 DNA reads TGTGCCAGCAGTTACGGGACAGGGGGCAATGGCTACACCTTC. Translated: CASSYGTGGNGYTF.

V usage is TRBV6-5 and J usage is TRBJ1-1, with D uncertain. Trimming shortened V by 4 bases and J by 4 bases, and 16 bases separated the two germline ends. There are 15 residues in the CDR3. CDR1 MNHEY and CDR2 SVGAGI come from the germline V gene. In nucleotides, the CDR3 is TGTGCCAGCAGTTCGGGTCCGGGGTCAGGCACTGAAGCTTTCTTT. Protein product: CASSSGPGSGTEAFF.

This chain links TRBV11-3 with TRBJ2-5, with TRBD2 matching 9 bases. V gave up 5 bases and J gave up 1 base; unmatched junction bases: 8. This CDR3 has 16 amino acids. The germline V gene has CDR1 SGHNT and CDR2 YENEEA. The CDR3 loop is CASSRRSGGRQETQYF. CDR3 nucleotides: TGTGCCAGCAGCAGAAGGAGCGGGGGGCGCCAAGAGACCCAGTACTTC. Supplemented by reference TRBV11-3 and TRBJ2-5, the full variable domain reads EAGVVQSPRYKIIEKKQPVAFWCNPISGHNTLYWYLQNLGQGPELLIRYENEEAVDDSQLPKDRFSAERLKGVDSTLKIQPAELGDSAVYLCASSRRSGGRQETQYFGPGTRLLVL.

The V and J genes are TRBV15 and TRBJ2-1, with 7 bases matching TRBD1. The germline V gene encodes CDR1 LNHNV and CDR2 YYDKDF (reference sequence). The junction had 11 bases not matched to a gene; V was cut back by 4 bases and J by 5 bases. The CDR3 loop spans 16 amino acids. CDR3 in amino acids: CATSTTRQGSHNEQFF. In DNA, the CDR3 is TGTGCCACCAGCACCACGAGACAGGGATCCCACAATGAGCAGTTCTTC.

In DNA form, the CDR3 reads TGTGCCTGGACCGTACACCAGTCATACAAGGAAGCTTTCTTT. It encodes CAWTVHQSYKEAFF. The chain links TRBV30 to TRBJ1-1, with D unclear. The CDR3 length is 14 residues. V was pared by 4 bases and J by 8 bases, with 20 bases between. CDR1 is GTSNPN and CDR2 is SVGIG in the germline V gene (reference sequence).

The CDR3, as DNA: TGTGCCAGTAATGCAGGGAATGGTGGCAATCAGCCCCAGCATTTT. Its protein product is CASNAGNGGNQPQHF. The chain uses TRBV19 and TRBJ1-5; TRBD1 is a possible D gene (5 bases). Between the trimmed V and J ends, which lost 7 bases and 2 bases, there was a span of 15 bases. The germline gives CDR1 LNHDA, CDR2 SQIVND (reference sequence). The CDR3 loop spans 15 amino acids.

This clone was seen only once. The genes are TRBV10-2 and TRBJ2-7, with a weak D call TRBD1 (6 bases). Looked up from germline, CDR1 is WSHSY and CDR2 is SAAADI. With 0 bases removed from V and 7 bases from J, the gap between germline ends came to 16 bases. The CDR3 runs to 15 residues. The CDR3 protein is CASSESGQSRGEQYF. In DNA form, the CDR3 reads TGCGCCAGCAGTGAGTCAGGACAGTCGAGAGGGGAGCAGTACTTC.

The genes are TRBV23-1 and TRBJ2-2, with D perhaps TRBD2 (5 bases). TRBV23-1 is classed as an ORF, of uncertain function. Trimming shortened V by 6 bases and J by 7 bases, and 12 bases separated the two germline ends. The CDR3 contains 13 residues. CDR3 nucleotide sequence: TGCGCCAGCAGGACGAGGGTTGACGGGGAGCTGTTTTTT. It specifies CASRTRVDGELFF.

The chain recombines TRBV5-4 with TRBJ2-5, with D unclear. Trimming removed 3 bases from V and 4 bases from J, with 4 bases in between. This CDR3 spans 11 amino acids. Germline V CDR1 and CDR2: SGHNT, YYREEE (reference sequence). The CDR3 region has the DNA TGTGCCAGCAGCTACCGAGAGACCCAGTACTTC. Protein: CASSYRETQYF.

The rearrangement joins TRBV29-1 to TRBJ2-1; 9 nucleotides agree with TRBD2. Unmatched junction bases numbered 3, after V lost 6 bases and J lost 6 bases. The CDR3 extends over 12 amino acids. Germline CDR1 is SQVTM and CDR2 is ANQGSEA. The CDR3 DNA follows: TGCAGCGTCACGACTAGCGGCAATGAGCAGTTCTTC. Protein product: CSVTTSGNEQFF.

This chain links TRBV20-1 with TRBJ2-7; a weak D match, TRBD1 (6 bases). V was cut by 6 bases and J by 8 bases, with 14 bases left in between. CDR1 and CDR2 (germline): DFQATT, SNEGSKA (reference sequence). The length of the CDR3 is 11 residues. DNA for the CDR3: TGCAGTGCGCAACAGGGATCCCAGCAGTACTTC. It is translated as CSAQQGSQQYF.

The V and J genes are TRBV7-9 and TRBJ1-6, with a tentative D call TRBD1 (5 bases). V was shortened by 6 bases and J by 4 bases, with 19 bases between the two germline ends. The CDR3 is 17 residues long. Germline lookup yields CDR1 SEHNR and CDR2 FQNEAQ (reference sequence). CDR3 bases: TGTGCCAGCAGGCAGAGATCGGGGGGATCGTATAATTCACCCCTCCACTTT. Residues: CASRQRSGGSYNSPLHF. The whole variable domain, remainder taken from reference TRBV7-9 and TRBJ1-6, is DTGVSQNPRHKITKRGQNVTFRCDPISEHNRLYWYRQTLGQGPEFLTYFQNEAQLEKSRLLSDRFSAERPKGSFSTLEIQRTEQGDSAMYLCASRQRSGGSYNSPLHFGNGTRLTVT.

This chain uses TRBV5-1 with TRBJ1-4, with TRBD1 matching over 9 bases. Germline assignment: CDR1 SGHRS and CDR2 YFSETQ. V lost 4 bases, J lost 7 bases, and 8 bases stayed unmatched. The CDR3 consists of 15 residues. CDR3 amino acids: CASSKLQGAAEKLFF. Written as DNA, the CDR3 is TGCGCCAGCAGCAAATTACAGGGGGCGGCTGAAAAACTGTTTTTT.

The chain uses TRBV19 and TRBJ2-3; possibly TRBD1 for D (6 bases). The germline V and J ends were trimmed by 5 bases and 2 bases, with 14 bases remaining between them. CDR1 LNHDA and CDR2 SQIVND come from the germline V gene (reference sequence). The length of the CDR3 is 15 residues. The chain's CDR3 is CASSSRGTTTDTQYF. DNA for the CDR3: TGTGCCAGTAGTTCCCGAGGGACAACCACAGATACGCAGTATTTT.